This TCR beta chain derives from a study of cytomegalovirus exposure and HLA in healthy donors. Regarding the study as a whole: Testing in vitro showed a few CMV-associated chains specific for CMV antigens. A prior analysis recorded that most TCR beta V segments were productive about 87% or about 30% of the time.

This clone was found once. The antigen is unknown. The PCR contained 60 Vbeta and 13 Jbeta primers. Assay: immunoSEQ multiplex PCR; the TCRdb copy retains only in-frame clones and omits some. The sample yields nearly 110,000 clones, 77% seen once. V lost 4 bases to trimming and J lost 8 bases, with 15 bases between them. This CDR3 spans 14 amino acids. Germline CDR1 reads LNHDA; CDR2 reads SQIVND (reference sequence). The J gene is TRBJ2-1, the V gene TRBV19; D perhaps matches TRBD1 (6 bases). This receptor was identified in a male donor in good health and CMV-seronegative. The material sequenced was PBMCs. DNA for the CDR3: TGTGCCAGTAGTAGCGGTACAGGGAGCTATGAGCAGTTCTTC. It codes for CASSSGTGSYEQFF.